Presented here are 24 T cell receptor beta chains from one specimen sequenced in a study of CD4 T cells in relation to SARS-CoV-2 and coronaviruses. The unexposed donors gave CD4+ T cells in about 2011-2018, prior to COVID-19. After roughly ten days of culture, CD4+ T cells were isolated. Their recognized antigens are unknown. Assay: immunoSEQ multiplex PCR; the TCRdb copy retains only in-frame clones and omits some. The sample lists some 21,000 clones, around 78% seen once, with 16% in the top ten. Sequencing was carried out using CD4+ T cells from PBMCs, cultured in vitro. These receptors came from a human donor in good health.

The CDR3 sequence: CASSQKQGNTDTQYF. CDR3 sequence (DNA): TGTGCCAGCAGCCAGAAGCAGGGAAACACAGATACGCAGTATTTT. This chain uses TRBV3-1 (or the pseudogene TRBV3-2) with TRBJ2-3; D might be TRBD1 (5 bases). The CDR3 length is 15 residues. Germline V CDR1 and CDR2: LGHDT, YNNKEL (reference sequence). The ends were cut back, 3 bases at V and 2 bases at J, with 12 bases in the middle.

The CDR3 loop reads CASSLEGSGRAGANVLTF. CDR3 sequence (DNA): TGTGCCAGCAGCTTAGAGGGGAGCGGGAGGGCTGGGGCCAACGTCCTGACTTTC. The rearrangement joins TRBV7-8 to TRBJ2-6; 10 bases are a match to TRBD2. Looked up from germline, CDR1 is SGHVS and CDR2 is FQNEAQ. V was clipped by 1 base and J by 2 bases; unmatched bases: 5. The CDR3 is 18 residues long. The variable domain in full, completed from reference TRBV7-8 and TRBJ2-6, reads GAGVSQSPRYKVAKRGQDVALRCDPISGHVSLFWYQQALGQGPEFLTYFQNEAQLDKSGLPSDRFFAERPEGSVSTLKIQRTQQEDSAVYLCASSLEGSGRAGANVLTFGAGSRLTVL.

The V gene is TRBV3-1 (or the pseudogene TRBV3-2), the J gene TRBJ2-7, with TRBD2 identical over 8 bases. V trimming: 4 bases; J trimming: 1 base; junction bases outside the gene matches: 9. Germline CDR1 is LGHDT and CDR2 is YNNKEL (reference sequence). The CDR3 has 16 amino acids. The CDR3 sequence: CASSRLPGLESYEQYF. The CDR3 DNA reads as TGTGCCAGCAGCCGGCTCCCGGGACTAGAATCCTACGAGCAGTACTTC.

This sequence joins TRBV7-3 and TRBJ2-1; possibly TRBD1 for D (6 bases). V was cut by 4 bases and J by 15 bases, with 19 bases left in between. The germline CDR1 and CDR2 sequences are SGHTA and FQGTGA. The CDR3 has 13 residues. The CDR3 DNA reads TGTGCCAGCAGCTCCAATAGGGACACCAACCTGTTCTTC. Protein product: CASSSNRDTNLFF.

This rearrangement joins TRBV5-1 to TRBJ1-6; TRBD1 aligns across 8 bases. V shed 4 bases, J shed 9 bases, and the junction held 9 bases outside the gene matches. The CDR3 totals 15 residues. The germline CDR1 and CDR2 sequences are SGHRS and YFSETQ. The CDR3 spells CASSRGQVESSPLHF. As DNA, the CDR3 is TGCGCCAGCAGCCGGGGACAGGTTGAATCTTCACCCCTCCACTTT.

The V and J genes are TRBV30 and TRBJ2-7; D is ambiguous. Per the germline V gene, CDR1 is GTSNPN and CDR2 is SVGIG (reference sequence). This CDR3 has 14 residues. With 0 bases removed from V and 4 bases from J, the gap between germline ends came to 13 bases. In DNA form, the CDR3 reads TGTGCCTGGAGTGTAGCTCGGCAGGTGTACGAGCAGTACTTC. It is translated as CAWSVARQVYEQYF.

Turning to this clone: The conserved final phenylalanine or tryptophan is absent from the CDR3, which likely points to a read error. No DNA is shown, since the ends of the CDR3 on it are uncertain; the CDR3 is the one TCRdb lists. The chain joins TRBV3-1 (or the pseudogene TRBV3-2) to TRBJ2-7; the DNA was not used to check the table's D call, TRBD2. The CDR3 is 11 residues long, counting both termini. Germline CDR1 and CDR2: LGHDT and YNNKEL (reference sequence). The CDR3 loop reads CASSQDGAVVL.

J is TRBJ2-1 and V is TRBV6-2 or TRBV6-3; possibly TRBD1 or TRBD2 for D (6 bases each). Trimming took off 4 bases at V and 7 bases at J, with 20 bases between the two ends. This CDR3 has 16 amino acids. CDR1 is MNHEY and CDR2 is SVGEGT in the germline V gene. DNA of the CDR3: TGTGCCAGCAGTTCCCTCGGAGGGGGGATACAGAATGAGCAGTTCTTC. Translation: CASSSLGGGIQNEQFF.

This chain joins TRBV3-1 (or the pseudogene TRBV3-2) and TRBJ2-5; 11 positions agree with TRBD2. J was trimmed by 5 bases and V by 4 bases; bases with no gene match: 12. Germline CDR1 and CDR2: LGHDT and YNNKEL (reference sequence). The CDR3 totals 17 residues. This chain's CDR3 is CASSPYRRLAGPETQYF. In DNA form, the CDR3 reads TGTGCCAGCAGCCCCTATAGACGACTAGCGGGACCGGAGACCCAGTACTTC.

This chain joins TRBV10-2 and TRBJ1-1, with D perhaps matching TRBD1 (5 bases). There are 13 residues in the CDR3. V gave up 8 bases and J gave up 4 bases, with 14 bases separating them. Per germline, CDR1 WSHSY and CDR2 SAAADI. The CDR3 DNA is TGCGCCAGCGGGGAGCAGGGCGGCACTGAAGCTTTCTTT. Translation gives CASGEQGGTEAFF.

The chain carries TRBV5-1 and TRBJ2-7; 12 nucleotides agree with TRBD2. Germline values: CDR1 SGHRS, CDR2 YFSETQ. CDR3 size: 16 residues. V lost 3 bases, J lost 2 bases, and 6 bases stayed unmatched. CDR3 nucleotides: TGCGCCAGCAGCTCCCTAGCGGGAGGGCCCGCCTACGAGCAGTACTTC. Its protein product is CASSSLAGGPAYEQYF.

This chain joins TRBV3-1 (or the pseudogene TRBV3-2) and TRBJ1-6; a possible D gene is TRBD1 (6 bases). This CDR3 comprises 15 residues. V was pared by 2 bases and J by 7 bases, with 12 bases between. The germline gives CDR1 LGHDT, CDR2 YNNKEL (reference sequence). CDR3: CASSQTATGNSPLHF. CDR3 sequence (DNA): TGTGCCAGCAGCCAAACCGCAACAGGGAATTCACCCCTCCACTTT.

The CDR3 loop is CASSPSLLTEAFF. CDR3 nucleotides: TGTGCCAGCAGTCCGTCTTTGCTGACTGAAGCTTTCTTT. V and J are TRBV6-5 and TRBJ1-1; no definite D call. Germline V gene sequence: CDR1 MNHEY, CDR2 SVGAGI. With 5 bases removed from V and 5 bases from J, the gap between germline ends came to 12 bases. This CDR3 region has 13 residues.

This chain connects TRBV6-5 to TRBJ2-2; no clear D. The CDR3 is made up of 13 amino acids. Trimming removed 6 bases at V and 7 bases at J, with 12 bases between. Germline CDR1 MNHEY, CDR2 SVGAGI. The CDR3 DNA follows: TGTGCCAGCAGACTTTTGTGGGGCGGGGAGCTGTTTTTT. This codes for CASRLLWGGELFF.

V is TRBV6-5 and J is TRBJ2-5; 7 nucleotides align to TRBD1. The J segment lost 4 bases and the V segment lost 4 bases, leaving 6 bases of the junction unmatched. The germline V gene has CDR1 MNHEY and CDR2 SVGAGI. The CDR3 runs to 14 residues. Written as DNA, the CDR3 is TGTGCCAGCAGTTCCAACAGGGGACGAGAGACCCAGTACTTC. Protein: CASSSNRGRETQYF.

The chain is built from TRBV20-1 and TRBJ1-2, with 9 bases aligning to TRBD1. CDR1 is DFQATT and CDR2 is SNEGSKA in the germline V gene (reference sequence). V lost 3 bases, J lost 3 bases, and 5 bases stayed unmatched. The CDR3 totals 14 residues. CDR3 DNA: TGCAGTGCTAGTCCCGGGACAGGGCACTATGGCTACACCTTC. This sequence encodes CSASPGTGHYGYTF.

V is TRBV6-1 and J is TRBJ2-1; D remains ambiguous. CDR3 length: 18 amino acids. Germline values: CDR1 MNHNS, CDR2 SASEGT. Deletions cut 2 bases from V and 7 bases from J, with 24 bases between. This CDR3 is CASSENRVFGRQLNEQFF. The CDR3 DNA is TGTGCCAGCAGTGAAAACCGGGTATTCGGCAGGCAACTTAATGAGCAGTTCTTC.

In its sample, this clone was seen once. V usage is TRBV4-1 and J usage is TRBJ1-5; no reliable D call. Germline V gives CDR1 MGHRA, CDR2 YSYEKL. The CDR3 extends over 14 amino acids. Between the trimmed V and J ends, which lost 4 bases and 4 bases, there was a span of 11 bases. The CDR3 region is CASSPRALNQPQHF. CDR3 coding DNA: TGCGCCAGCAGCCCGAGGGCTTTAAATCAGCCCCAGCATTTT.

V usage is TRBV2 and J usage is TRBJ2-7, with D unresolved. CDR3 size: 11 residues. V was pared by 5 bases and J by 4 bases, with 6 bases between. From germline, CDR1 is SNHLY and CDR2 FYNNEI. DNA for the CDR3: TGTGCCAGCAGTTGGGGTTACGAGCAGTACTTC. Protein product: CASSWGYEQYF.

The chain combines TRBV19 with TRBJ2-7; perhaps TRBD1 as D (6 bases). This CDR3 is 13 amino acids long. Germline V gene data show CDR1 as LNHDA and CDR2 as SQIVND (reference sequence). V dropped 10 bases and J dropped 2 bases, with 15 bases sitting between them. The CDR3 here is CATKRTETYEQYF. For the CDR3, the DNA is TGTGCCACCAAAAGGACAGAAACCTACGAGCAGTACTTC. The complete variable domain, with remaining parts taken from reference TRBV19 and TRBJ2-7, reads DGGITQSPKYLFRKEGQNVTLSCEQNLNHDAMYWYRQDPGQGLRLIYYSQIVNDFQKGDIAEGYSVSREKKESFPLTVTSAQKNPTAFYLCATKRTETYEQYFGPGTRLTVT.

This clone is deemed medium-sized. The chain recombines TRBV15 with TRBJ1-2; maybe TRBD1 (6 bases). Trimming left V 3 bases short and J 4 bases short, with 12 bases between. Germline loops: CDR1 LNHNV, CDR2 YYDKDF (reference sequence). The length of the CDR3 is 14 residues. The DNA of the CDR3 is TGTGCCACCAGCAGTGCCCGGGGGGCCTATGGCTACACCTTC. This encodes CATSSARGAYGYTF.

The chain combines TRBV6-5 with TRBJ2-7; D call uncertain. Looked up from germline, CDR1 is MNHEY and CDR2 is SVGAGI. The CDR3 sequence is 15 residues long. V was cut by 4 bases and J by 2 bases, with 15 bases left in between. The CDR3 region is CASSSPDRGAYEQYF. CDR3 sequence (DNA): TGTGCCAGCAGTTCCCCCGACCGCGGTGCCTACGAGCAGTACTTC.

The chain combines TRBV24-1 with TRBJ1-2; the match to TRBD1 covers 8 bases. After removal of 2 bases from V and 6 bases from J, the junction contained 10 bases not matched to a gene. This CDR3 has 16 residues. Germline CDR1 and CDR2: KGHDR and SFDVKD. CDR3 region: CATSDSHGTGSNGYTF. CDR3 nucleotides: TGTGCCACCAGTGATTCCCACGGGACAGGATCGAATGGCTACACCTTC.

V usage is TRBV2 and J usage is TRBJ2-7, with unresolved D. Germline values: CDR1 SNHLY, CDR2 FYNNEI. The V end was cut by 7 bases, the J end by 3 bases, with 28 bases between. The CDR3 extends over 18 amino acids. The CDR3 coding sequence is TGTGCCAGCAAATCCCCAACGTCTCGGTTAGGGCTAGACTACGAGCAGTACTTC. The encoded protein is CASKSPTSRLGLDYEQYF.